This TCR beta chain came from a study of regulatory T cells in long-lasting Graves disease. Study-level points and caveats: Not thyroid tissue but only peripheral blood was studied. Less diverse TCR repertoires were seen in persistent Graves' patients than in newly diagnosed ones.

V was shortened by 6 bases and J by 1 base, with 4 bases between the two germline ends. Germline values: CDR1 SNHLY, CDR2 FYNNEI. The CDR3 is 11 residues long. Researchers made TCR beta libraries by using iRepertoire HTBI primers and running Arm-PCR on CDR3 regions. TCRdb used MiXCR to reprocess the multiplex PCR reads, holding one entry per CDR3 protein. The table has 500,000 to 700,000 distinct CDR3 sequences, less than 20% seen once. This clonotype has a count of ten or more. Its target is unknown. As for time point: newly diagnosed GD, antithyroid drugs for less than 3 months. Researchers made the TCR library from RNA that was extracted from PBMCs. This sample also appeared in a second study, on T cells in Graves' hyperthyroidism and ophthalmopathy. From that second work: Uncontrolled infections, other autoimmune diseases, pregnancy or lactation led to exclusion of patients.

Sequenced here: peripheral blood mononuclear cells (PBMCs), sampled at new diagnosis, from a patient treated with antithyroid drugs. This sequence was found in a woman under 40 with Graves disease. The chain carries TRBV2 and TRBJ2-7; D is unresolved. CDR3 region: CASRGSYEQYF. The CDR3 DNA reads TGTGCCAGCAGGGGATCCTACGAGCAGTACTTC.